Listed below are T cell receptor beta chains from one sample, sequenced in a study of T cells in localized non-small cell lung cancer. The protocol was immunoSEQ multiplex PCR, while the TCRdb copy is restricted to in-frame clones and leaves out a portion. The data hold around 41,000 clones, with approximately 91% observed a single time. The sample here was peripheral blood, taken before any cancer treatment. These receptors were obtained from a female donor aged 60 or older with stage I squamous cell lung carcinoma. The CDR3 runs from the conserved cysteine through the conserved F or W. The D gene is left open where the match is weak. Rows may omit the clone size; those that give it use once, few, many or a size class.

v_call,d_call,cdr3_length,j_call,clone_size,cdr3_nt,cdr3_aa
TRBV19,-,14,TRBJ1-5,-,TGTGCCAGTAGTATAGCCAGGGGCAATCAGCCCCAGCATTTT,CASSIARGNQPQHF
TRBV7-2,-,15,TRBJ2-5,-,TGTGCCAGCAGCTGGGGTCGGGCTCCCGCGCAGACCCAGTACTTC,CASSWGRAPAQTQYF
TRBV30,-,14,TRBJ1-1,few,TGTGCCTGGAGTTCCGGCCTGAGGAACACTGAAGCTTTCTTT,CAWSSGLRNTEAFF
TRBV4-1,-,15,TRBJ2-5,-,TGCGCCAGCAGCTTGACCGGGACGTCGCTAGAGACCCAGTACTTC,CASSLTGTSLETQYF
TRBV30,-,15,TRBJ2-1,-,TGTGCCTGGAGTGTGTTGACCTTGGATTACAATGAGCAGTTCTTC,CAWSVLTLDYNEQFF
TRBV4-1,TRBD1,15,TRBJ1-1,-,TGCGCCAGCAGCCTTCCCAACACAGGGGGCACTGAAGCTTTCTTT,CASSLPNTGGTEAFF
TRBV7-2,-,14,TRBJ2-7,-,TGTGCCAGCAGCTTAGGGGAGTCCCCCTACGAGCAGTACTTC,CASSLGESPYEQYF
TRBV5-1,-,13,TRBJ2-1,-,TGCGCCAGCAGCTCCGACAGGATCGGTGAGCAGTTCTTC,CASSSDRIGEQFF
TRBV5-1,TRBD2,17,TRBJ2-5,-,TGCGCCAGCAGCCCCGGCGTCAGCGGGAGGGCCGGCGAGACCCAGTACTTC,CASSPGVSGRAGETQYF
TRBV30,-,15,TRBJ2-2,-,TGTGCCTGGACCCACCAGAATCTCCTCACCGGGGAGCTGTTTTTT,CAWTHQNLLTGELFF
TRBV11-2,TRBD2,18,TRBJ2-1,-,TGTGCCAGCAGCCCGGGGACTAGCGGGAGGGCCCGTCGCAATGAGCAGTTCTTC,CASSPGTSGRARRNEQFF
TRBV4-1,-,15,TRBJ1-2,-,TGCGCCAGCAGCCAAGATCCGAGCAGGGGCTATGGCTACACCTTC,CASSQDPSRGYGYTF
TRBV12-5,TRBD2,17,TRBJ2-7,-,TGTGCTAGTGGTTTGGTAAGAGGGGGACTAGTGTTCTACGAGCAGTACTTC,CASGLVRGGLVFYEQYF
TRBV6-6,-,16,TRBJ2-1,-,TGTGCCAGCAGTTTCTCTCTAGGGGGATCCTACAATGAGCAGTTCTTC,CASSFSLGGSYNEQFF
TRBV7-2,-,14,TRBJ1-2,-,TGTGCCAGCAGCTTTGGGGCCGGGGGCTATGGCTACACCTTC,CASSFGAGGYGYTF
TRBV5-1,-,15,TRBJ2-7,-,TGCGCCAGCAGCTTGTACCAGATGGGGTCACCCGAGCAGTACTTC,CASSLYQMGSPEQYF